The subject of this entry is one T cell receptor (beta chain). Treatment defined: about 20 received Ad26.COV2.S at low or high dose, single or two shots; about 5 received placebo; per-sample allocation not given. The investigators took samples on day 63 after the first vaccine or placebo injection. The sample is drawn from a study of Ad26.COV2.S vaccination and SARS-CoV-2 variants. The data were produced by immunoSEQ multiplex PCR, yet TCRdb's version contains in-frame clones alone and is incomplete. The sample has around 450,000 clones, roughly 91% seen once; the top ten hold 4.3%. Germline loops: CDR1 SGHRS, CDR2 YFSETQ. V lost 1 base and J lost 5, with 9 bases in between. The CDR3 is made up of 13 amino acids.

This sequence was found in a person between 18 and 60 years old who received the Ad26.COV2.S COVID-19 vaccine or a placebo. The sample was peripheral blood, taken in a trial of Ad26.COV2.S vaccine versus placebo. The chain joins TRBV5-1 to TRBJ2-5; D remains unclear. The CDR3 protein is CASSLSRRETQYF. CDR3 nucleotides: TGCGCCAGCAGCTTGTCCCGCCGGGAGACCCAGTACTTC.